Listed here are 10 T cell receptor beta chains from one sample, sequenced in a study of neurological immune-mediated disorders (dated 2019 in TCRdb). Receptors were amplified or captured by 5' RACE. These reads were obtained on an Illumina HiSeq 2500. TCRdb reprocessing: public reads trimmed at Q25 with fastp, clones called with MiXCR, in-frame beta chains kept. CDR3 protein duplicates are merged, each entry listing the most common genes and DNA. For this sample the table gives roughly 30,000 distinct CDR3 sequences, of which 10% to 15% were detected only once. Of the sample, more than 4.5% falls within the top ten clones. According to the study, the label for this sample's time point signals: technical triplicate 2. The sample comprised CD4+ T cells from blood. The source is a female donor with HTLV-1-associated myelopathy (HAM/TSP).

This clonotype was recorded at least ten times. The chain links TRBV20-1 to TRBJ1-1; 8 bases are shared with TRBD1. With V trimmed by 0 bases and J by 5 bases, 5 bases remained unmatched. The CDR3 is 14 residues long. Looked up from germline, CDR1 is DFQATT and CDR2 is SNEGSKA (reference sequence). In nucleotides, the CDR3 is TGCAGTGCTAGAGACCCCAGGGGGCGGACTGAAGCTTTCTTT. Protein product: CSARDPRGRTEAFF.

Sample share makes this clonotype medium-sized. The chain employs TRBV6-6 and TRBJ2-3; D gene uncertain. The CDR3 runs 14 residues. The germline gives CDR1 MNHNY, CDR2 SVGAGI (reference sequence). The V gene lost 6 bases and the J gene lost 1 base, with 11 bases spanning the gap. Here the CDR3 reads CASSRSRGTDTQYF. CDR3 nucleotide sequence: TGTGCCAGCAGCCGAAGCCGGGGCACAGATACGCAGTATTTT.

This clonotype was found many times. The V call is TRBV15, the J call TRBJ2-3; D remains ambiguous. The length of the CDR3 is 13 residues. CDR1 LNHNV and CDR2 YYDKDF come from the germline V gene (reference sequence). V dropped 1 base and J dropped 8 bases, with 10 bases sitting between them. The CDR3 nucleotides are TGTGCCACCAGCAGAGCTGAAATGGGTACGCAGTATTTT. Protein product: CATSRAEMGTQYF.

V and J are TRBV30 and TRBJ2-3, with D unresolved. CDR3 length: 11 residues. Looked up from germline, CDR1 is GTSNPN and CDR2 is SVGIG (reference sequence). Trimming cost V 2 bases and J 1 base, with 1 base left between them. DNA for the CDR3: TGTGCCTGGAGTCGCACAGATACGCAGTATTTT. Translated: CAWSRTDTQYF.

This clonotype was observed many times. The J gene is TRBJ2-3, the V gene TRBV20-1; D gene unclear. This CDR3 has 13 amino acids. The germline V and J ends were trimmed by 5 bases and 7 bases, with 16 bases remaining between them. From germline, CDR1 is DFQATT and CDR2 SNEGSKA (reference sequence). Here the CDR3 DNA reads TGCAGTGCTCTCACCCTGGCAGAGAATACGCAGTATTTT. It codes for CSALTLAENTQYF.

In this sample, this clonotype turned up many times. The chain carries TRBV28 and TRBJ2-1; TRBD1 is a possible D gene (5 bases). The CDR3 covers 15 residues. Germline V lookup: CDR1 MDHEN, CDR2 SYDVKM. V was clipped by 6 bases and J by 7 bases, with 19 bases between them. The CDR3 DNA follows: TGTGCCAGCAGCACGGCGGCAGGGTCCTCGAATGAGCAGTTCTTC. Protein product: CASSTAAGSSNEQFF.

This clonotype was detected ten times or more. This chain connects TRBV5-1 to TRBJ1-2, with TRBD1 as a possible D gene (5 bases). Germline assignment: CDR1 SGHRS and CDR2 YFSETQ. The CDR3 length is 13 residues. The ends were cut back, 4 bases at V and 4 bases at J, with 11 bases in the middle. CDR3: CASSPDSFYGYTF. The CDR3 DNA reads as TGCGCCAGCAGCCCCGACAGCTTCTATGGCTACACCTTC.

This clonotype was observed at least ten times. The rearrangement links TRBV11-1 to TRBJ2-7, with TRBD1 matching 8 bases. CDR3 length: 14 amino acids. The germline gives CDR1 SGHAT, CDR2 FQDESV (reference sequence). Unmatched junction bases numbered 5, after V lost 5 bases and J lost 2 bases. The CDR3 reads CASSKQGDAYEQYF. The CDR3 nucleotides read TGTGCCAGCAGCAAACAGGGGGACGCCTACGAGCAGTACTTC.

In regard to this clonotype: This CDR3 fails to terminate in the conserved phenylalanine or tryptophan, so it likely reflects a read error. The DNA is left out, because the CDR3 cannot be placed on it with certainty; the CDR3 is given as TCRdb lists it. The chain joins TRBV4-2 to TRBJ2-1; no check of the table's D call, TRBD2, against the DNA was made. Germline values: CDR1 LGHNA, CDR2 YNFKEQ. Ends included, the CDR3 has 14 residues. The CDR3 is CASSQVAGNNEQIV.

This clonotype was found many times. The chain couples TRBV20-1 to TRBJ2-3; 9 nucleotides agree with TRBD2. CDR3 length: 15 residues. Trimming at V came to 6 bases and at J to 6 bases, leaving 13 bases not matched to a gene. CDR1 is DFQATT, CDR2 SNEGSKA, per germline (reference sequence). The CDR3 DNA reads TGCAGTGCCAAACCCCAGGCGGGGGGGCCGGATACGCAGTATTTT. It codes for CSAKPQAGGPDTQYF.